Given below is one T cell receptor beta chain in context. Its target is unknown. Time point: patch test 1, 2 weeks after DPC sensitization. Treatment indicated: therapeutic diphenylcyclopropenone sensitization with weekly scalp DPC. The V end lost 2 bases, the J end lost 3 bases, and 8 bases lay between the germline ends. CDR3 length equals 13 residues. The germline V gene encodes CDR1 DFQATT and CDR2 SNEGSKA (reference sequence). These data come from a study of human T cells and chemical hapten exposure. Study background: While the approximately 24-week study was under way, patients received diphenylcyclopropenone on the scalp every week. Patients, largely female, had alopecia areata, totalis or universalis. Study-wide findings and caveats: Expanded TCR counts at PT1 were positively correlated with the patch test score.

One entry per CDR3 protein, called by TCRdb with MiXCR from the RACE reads. The sample gives around 340,000 distinct CDR3 sequences, approximately 6.3% of which show up once; roughly 8% is in the top ten. The sequence came from a woman between 18 and 29 years old with alopecia areata. Some clones in this sample may be carry-over from other donors' samples. V and J are TRBV20-1 and TRBJ1-3; D call uncertain. The input for sequencing was whole blood, taken in connection with sensitization to the hapten diphenylcyclopropenone (DPC). The CDR3 sequence is CSARQVFGNTIYF. CDR3 bases: TGCAGTGCTAGACAGGTGTTTGGAAACACCATATATTTT.